This T cell receptor beta chain was profiled in a study of PD-L1 blockade in urothelial cancer (dated by TCRdb to 2015 to 2018). Background for the entire study: Therapy was started around 2014 for all patients, and atezolizumab 1,200 mg was administered intravenously every 3 weeks. About 85% of the roughly 30 patients were males with bladder-origin urothelial cancer, and about 65% of the roughly 30 reported a prior smoking history. TCR sequencing covered pretreatment tumor samples and matched, serially collected peripheral blood taken before and after atezolizumab treatment. Durable clinical benefit was defined as a progression-free survival longer than 6 months, and TCR features were additionally tested against progression-free survival and overall survival. In the same patients who had TCR sequencing, pretreatment tumors also underwent whole exome sequencing and RNA sequencing. Patients had an ECOG performance status of 0 or 1 and had received between 0 and 3 prior chemotherapy regimens. Blood samples yielded a median of about 150,000 T cells and around 80,000 unique TCRs, with median clonality around 0.083. Blood samples were analyzed at two time points: 3 weeks after treatment start (second dose) and 6 weeks after treatment start. The study, an exploratory multi-omic analysis, examined somatic, immune and clinical correlates of response to PD-L1 blockade with atezolizumab in urothelial cancer. Pretreatment blood TCR-seq was available for fewer than 30 patients, at least one posttreatment blood collection was obtained for 25 or so patients, and tumor TCR-seq was available for 25 or so patients. About 10 patients achieved durable clinical benefit and 20 did not. Study-level results and caveats: Because of the small sample size (n ≈ 27) and the many exploratory analyses performed, the results are intended to be regarded as hypothesis-generating. Improved progression-free and overall survival was found to be associated with pretreatment peripheral blood TCR clonality below the median. Greater expansion of tumor-associated TCR clones in peripheral blood 3 weeks after the start of treatment was observed in patients with durable benefit (n of about 20, p = 0.022).

This clone occurred once. What this receptor recognizes is not known. No base qualities exist here, and no much larger clone lies one base off it. In light of the paper, this sample's time point label describes: pretreatment peripheral blood. The cohort comprised 30 or so patients with locally advanced or metastatic urothelial carcinoma treated at Memorial Sloan Kettering on a trial protocol. Peripheral blood mononuclear cells were collected pretreatment and during treatment, at between 1 and 8 total time points per patient. The Qiagen DNeasy Blood extraction kit was used to purify genomic DNA from total PBMCs and tumor samples. PBMCs were collected pretreatment and during treatment and were isolated and stored as previously described. Each PCR received spiked-in synthetic TCR analog templates so that absolute template abundance could be estimated from read counts. TCRbeta CDR3 regions were amplified from genomic DNA with bias-controlled V and J gene primers using the immunoSEQ assay. Sequencing of rearranged TCRbeta segments was done at approximately 20X coverage. Per the source publication's procedure: Sequencing errors were corrected by clustering and CDR3s were annotated against IMGT to assign V, D and J genes. Out-of-frame and stop-codon sequences were excluded, and only productive TCRbeta rearrangements were used in downstream analyses. To compute clonality, Shannon entropy was normalized by the log of the number of unique productive sequences and then subtracted from one. Fisher's exact test with Benjamini-Hochberg correction, at a threshold of adjusted p below 0.01, was used to find clones that differed between time points or between blood and tumor. The source is immuneACCESS, and TCRdb retained only in-frame sequences with V and J called. Part of the clones is not carried over; for the studies checked, unresolved V genes explain less than half of this, and the remainder is unexplained. V and J calls and clone size are given by that table; D and trimming were obtained from the DNA. The sample table shows 65,000 to 80,000 clones, and almost 90% are seen once. Over 4% of the sample rests with the top ten.

V and J lose 6 bases and 4 bases, and a span of 16 bases separates them. From a lookup of the germline V gene (reference sequence), CDR1 and CDR2 are SEHNR and FQNEAQ. The CDR3 goes from the cysteine to the phenylalanine over 14 residues. Just the 42-base CDR3 DNA is kept, in frame starting at base 1. The chain is encoded by TRBV7-9 joined to TRBJ2-7; the D gene lacks a confident call. The source was PBMCs, collected around atezolizumab (anti-PD-L1) treatment. This sequence originates from a man between 65 and 85 years old with urothelial cancer. The CDR3 region: CASSHVNQVYEQYF. The sequenced DNA: TGTGCCAGCAGTCATGTAAATCAGGTATACGAGCAGTACTTC. When the CDR3 is completed using the reference TRBV7-9 and TRBJ2-7 genes on either side, the full variable domain is DTGVSQNPRHKITKRGQNVTFRCDPISEHNRLYWYRQTLGQGPEFLTYFQNEAQLEKSRLLSDRFSAERPKGSFSTLEIQRTEQGDSAMYLCASSHVNQVYEQYFGPGTRLTVT.